This T cell receptor beta chain was captured by sequencing in a study of a mutant IDH1 vaccine in newly diagnosed glioma. About the study: Investigators started vaccination 4-6 weeks after radiotherapy alone, or with temozolomide cycles. Sex among treated patients split 62.5% male, roughly 40% female; mean age was approximately 40 years. Prior therapy was radiotherapy, temozolomide, or both; most received both.

Remarks on this clone: Its antigen is unknown.

Time point specified: week 11, during vaccination. Doses consisted of 300 ug of mutant IDH1 20-mer peptide each, paired with topical imiquimod. Profiling relied on immunoSEQ multiplex PCR, and the TCRdb table lists in-frame clones only, not all of them. The sample records tens of thousands of clones, roughly 80% being singletons. The CDR3 sequence is 16 residues long. The V end was cut by 2 bases, the J end by 4 bases, with 14 bases between. CDR1 LNHDA and CDR2 SQIVND come from the germline V gene (reference sequence). Sequenced here: PBMCs, sampled from a glioma patient whose treatment included an IDH1 peptide vaccine. The chain joins TRBV19 to TRBJ2-2; possibly TRBD2 for D (5 bases). The TCR comes from a man aged 50 to 59 with glioma. This chain's CDR3 is CASSITVAGGTGELFF. The DNA of the CDR3 is TGTGCCAGTAGTATAACGGTGGCAGGAGGCACCGGGGAGCTGTTTTTT.